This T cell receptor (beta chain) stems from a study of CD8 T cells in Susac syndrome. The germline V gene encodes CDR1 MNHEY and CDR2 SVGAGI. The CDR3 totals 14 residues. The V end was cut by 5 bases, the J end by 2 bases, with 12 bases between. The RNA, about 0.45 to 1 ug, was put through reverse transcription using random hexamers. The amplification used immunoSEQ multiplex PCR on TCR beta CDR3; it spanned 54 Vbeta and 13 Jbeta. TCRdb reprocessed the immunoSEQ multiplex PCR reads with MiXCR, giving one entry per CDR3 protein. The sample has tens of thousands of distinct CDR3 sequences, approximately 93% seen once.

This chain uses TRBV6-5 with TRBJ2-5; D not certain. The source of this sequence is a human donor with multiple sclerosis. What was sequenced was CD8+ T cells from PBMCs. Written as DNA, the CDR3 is TGTGCCAGCAGTAGAAACGCCGGTCAAGAGACCCAGTACTTC. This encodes CASSRNAGQETQYF.